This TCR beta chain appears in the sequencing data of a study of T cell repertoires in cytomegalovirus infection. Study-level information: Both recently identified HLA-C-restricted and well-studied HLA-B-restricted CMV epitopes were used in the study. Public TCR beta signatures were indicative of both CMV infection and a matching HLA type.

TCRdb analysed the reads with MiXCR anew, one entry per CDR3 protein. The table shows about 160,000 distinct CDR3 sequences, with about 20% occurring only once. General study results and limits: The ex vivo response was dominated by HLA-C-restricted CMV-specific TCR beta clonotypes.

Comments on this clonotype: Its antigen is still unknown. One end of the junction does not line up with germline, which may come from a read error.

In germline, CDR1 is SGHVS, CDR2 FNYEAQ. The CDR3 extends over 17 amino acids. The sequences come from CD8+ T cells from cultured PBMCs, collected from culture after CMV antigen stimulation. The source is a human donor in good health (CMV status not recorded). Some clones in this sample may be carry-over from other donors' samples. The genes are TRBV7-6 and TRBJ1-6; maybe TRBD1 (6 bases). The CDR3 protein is CASSSQGLGFIKSPLQF. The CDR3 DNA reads TGTGCCAGCAGCTCACAGGGCTTGGGATTTATAAAATCACCCCTCCAATTT.